This TCR beta chain was retrieved from a study of preoperative IRX-2 immunotherapy in early breast cancer (dated by TCRdb to the late 2010s). The germline V gene yields KGHSH for CDR1 and LQKENI for CDR2. The CDR3 starts with the cysteine, ends with the phenylalanine, and has 17 residues. The sequence is cut down to CDR3 DNA, 51 bases in frame from base 1. The junction shows trimming of 3 bases on V and 0 bases on J, plus 16 bases between the germline ends. This specimen's treatment or condition label, per the study, means: preoperative locoregional IRX-2 cytokine immunotherapy. The samples were obtained from a phase Ib study that tested preoperative, locoregional IRX-2 cytokine immunotherapy meant to prime immune responses. Patients with early-stage breast cancer who were given IRX-2 before surgery served as donors. As for this clone: Its specific antigen is unknown. The sample holds no much larger clone one base away, and base qualities are not on file.

Receptor amplification or capture employed the immunoSEQ multiplex PCR assay. Entries here come from immuneACCESS through TCRdb and include only in-frame sequences with V and J called. Some clones fail to appear in such tables; in the studies checked, an unresolved V gene covers under half of the shortfall, and the cause of the remainder is unknown. Present in this sample are around 95,000 clones, roughly 85% of which were seen just once. Of the sample, approximately 2% is held by the ten largest clones. Sample: tumor tissue, taken after IRX-2 immunotherapy. The sequence links TRBV18 to TRBJ2-3; the D region possibly corresponds to TRBD1 (5 bases align). The receptor was isolated from a human donor with breast cancer. The DNA sequence is given as TGTGCCAGCTCACCCAGCAGGGCAGCTACTAGCACAGATACGCAGTATTTT. The translation is CASSPSRAATSTDTQYF.